This T cell receptor (beta chain) originates from a study of T cells in women clearing cervical HPV infection. Turning to the study itself: Cases: HPV16-related CIN3 or worse on histology, 2 invasive cancers.

General study results and limits: Cases carried less TRBV6-7 than controls: about 0.1% versus 0.15%.

About this clone: Its target is not known. One junction end disagrees with the germline gene, perhaps due to a read error. The sequenced fragment ends 3 residues before the CDR3 boundary, so the rest is inferred from the germline J gene. Different DNA sequences within this sample yield the same CDR3.

Some clones are missing from TCRdb's copy, which holds only in-frame ones; the method was immunoSEQ multiplex PCR. The table lists about 35,000 clones. The CDR3 length is 15 residues. CDR1 LNHDA and CDR2 SQIVND come from the germline V gene (reference sequence). This sequence joins TRBV19 and TRBJ1-3; weak D call: TRBD1 (5 bases). The sequenced sample was blood buffy coat. This TCR was sampled from a woman between 18 and 70 years old with a cervical HPV16 infection that either progressed to CIN3+ or cleared (not recorded which). The CDR3 is CASSERPGSGNTIYF. The CDR3 bases that were read are TGTGCCAGTAGTGAACGGCCAGGGTCTGGAAACACA.